This T cell receptor (beta chain) appears in the sequencing data of a study of cytomegalovirus exposure and HLA in healthy donors. General observations from the study: It has been reported that TCR beta sequences accurately predicted the HLA-A and HLA-B alleles of most subjects. Using a false discovery rate of 0.05, a later analysis showed that approximately 17,000 TCR beta sequences were associated with HLA alleles. A later analysis linked a missense variant in DCLRE1C to the trimming of TCR beta V and J genes. Altogether, 150 or so TCR beta chains were recorded as cytomegalovirus-associated.

Of note for this clone: Its antigen is not known.

PCR primers comprised 60 Vbeta and 13 Jbeta primers. Profiling relied on immunoSEQ multiplex PCR, and the TCRdb table lists in-frame clones only, not all of them. The sample contains 99,000 or so clones, 75% to 85% of which appear only once. V was trimmed by 3 bases and J by 5 bases, leaving 7 bases between them. The CDR3 runs to 12 residues. The germline CDR1 and CDR2 sequences are SGHTA and FQGNSA. Sequencing was carried out using PBMCs. The chain couples TRBV7-2 to TRBJ2-5; D ambiguous. The sequence derives from a man in his thirties or forties in good health and CMV-seronegative. CDR3 coding DNA: TGTGCCAGCAGCTTCCCTCAGGAGACCCAGTACTTC. Translation gives CASSFPQETQYF.